This T cell receptor beta chain was profiled in a study of blood T cells in healthy people across ages. Combining a sample-barcoded 5' primer with a J-beta primer mix, a second PCR ran for 7 to 11 cycles. TCRdb re-analysed the 5' RACE reads in MiXCR, keeping a single row per CDR3 protein. The table lists 1.5 million to 2 million distinct CDR3 sequences, about 50% of them singletons. V gave up 6 bases and J gave up 3 bases; unmatched junction bases: 13. The CDR3 extends over 16 amino acids. Germline V gene sequence: CDR1 MNHEY, CDR2 SVGEGT. The sequence came from a woman between 35 and 50 years old in good health. Sequencing input: blood. This sequence joins TRBV6-2 or TRBV6-3 and TRBJ2-5, with 7 nucleotides matching TRBD2. CDR3 coding DNA: TGTGCCAGCAGCTCCATTTCCAGCGGGAATGAAGAGACCCAGTACTTC. Translating it yields CASSSISSGNEETQYF.